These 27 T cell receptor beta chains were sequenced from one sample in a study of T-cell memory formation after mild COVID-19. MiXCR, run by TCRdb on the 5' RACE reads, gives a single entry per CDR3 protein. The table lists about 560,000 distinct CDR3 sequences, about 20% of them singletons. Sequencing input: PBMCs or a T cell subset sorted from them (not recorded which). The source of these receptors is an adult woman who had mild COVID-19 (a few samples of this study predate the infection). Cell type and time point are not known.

The CDR3 region is CASSLDRGSINTQYF. CDR3 DNA sequence: TGTGCCAGCAGCTTAGATCGGGGTAGCATAAATACGCAGTATTTT. The V call is TRBV11-3, the J call TRBJ2-3; weak D call: TRBD2 (5 bases). This CDR3 has 15 amino acids. CDR1 is SGHNT, CDR2 YENEEA, per germline. V was shortened by 0 bases and J by 7 bases, with 14 bases between the two germline ends.

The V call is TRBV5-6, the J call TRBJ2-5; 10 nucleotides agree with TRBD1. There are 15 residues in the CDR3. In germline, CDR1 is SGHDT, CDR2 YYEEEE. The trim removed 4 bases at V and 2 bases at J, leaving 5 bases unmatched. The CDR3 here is CASSPGTGVQETQYF. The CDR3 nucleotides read TGTGCCAGCAGCCCCGGGACAGGGGTTCAAGAGACCCAGTACTTC.

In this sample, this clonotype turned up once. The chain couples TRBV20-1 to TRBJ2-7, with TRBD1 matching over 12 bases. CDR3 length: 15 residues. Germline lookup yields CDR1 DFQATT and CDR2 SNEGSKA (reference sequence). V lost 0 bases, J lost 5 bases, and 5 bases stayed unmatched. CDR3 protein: CSARDPGQGAHEQYF. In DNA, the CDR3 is TGCAGTGCTAGAGATCCGGGACAGGGGGCCCACGAGCAGTACTTC.

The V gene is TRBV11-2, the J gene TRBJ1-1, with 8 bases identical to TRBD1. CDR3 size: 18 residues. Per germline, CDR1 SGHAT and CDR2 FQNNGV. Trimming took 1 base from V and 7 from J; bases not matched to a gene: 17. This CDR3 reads CASSLVDVRTGLKLEAFF. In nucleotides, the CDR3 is TGTGCCAGCAGCTTAGTCGATGTCCGGACAGGGCTTAAGCTTGAAGCTTTCTTT.

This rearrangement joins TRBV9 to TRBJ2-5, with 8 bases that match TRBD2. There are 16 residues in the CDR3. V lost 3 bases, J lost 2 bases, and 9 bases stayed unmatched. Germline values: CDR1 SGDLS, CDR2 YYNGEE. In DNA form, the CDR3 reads TGTGCCAGCAGCGGCCGCGGGGGGATTGGGCAAGAGACCCAGTACTTC. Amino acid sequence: CASSGRGGIGQETQYF.

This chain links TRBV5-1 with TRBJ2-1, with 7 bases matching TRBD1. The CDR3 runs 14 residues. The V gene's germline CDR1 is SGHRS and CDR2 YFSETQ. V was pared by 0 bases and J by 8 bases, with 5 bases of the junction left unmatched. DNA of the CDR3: TGCGCCAGCAGCTTGGGGGACAGAACAGATGAGCAGTTCTTC. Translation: CASSLGDRTDEQFF.

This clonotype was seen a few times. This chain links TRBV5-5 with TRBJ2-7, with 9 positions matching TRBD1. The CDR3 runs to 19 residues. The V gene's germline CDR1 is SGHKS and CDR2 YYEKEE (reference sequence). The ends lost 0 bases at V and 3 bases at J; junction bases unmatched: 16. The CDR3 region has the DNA TGTGCCAGCAGCTTGGTCTCCCTACCCGGGACAGGGATAGTCTACGAGCAGTACTTC. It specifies CASSLVSLPGTGIVYEQYF.

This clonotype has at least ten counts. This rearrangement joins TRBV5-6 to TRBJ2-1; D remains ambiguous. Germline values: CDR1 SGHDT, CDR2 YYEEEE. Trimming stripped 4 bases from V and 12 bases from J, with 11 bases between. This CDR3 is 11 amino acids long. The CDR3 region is CASSVALGQFF. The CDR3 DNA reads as TGTGCCAGCAGCGTCGCTTTGGGGCAGTTCTTC.

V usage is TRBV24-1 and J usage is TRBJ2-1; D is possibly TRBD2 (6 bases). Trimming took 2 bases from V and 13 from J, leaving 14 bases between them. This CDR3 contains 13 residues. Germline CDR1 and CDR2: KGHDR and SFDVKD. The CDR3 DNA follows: TGTGCCACCAGTGATTGGGCGGGATCCGACCAGTTCTTC. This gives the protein CATSDWAGSDQFF.

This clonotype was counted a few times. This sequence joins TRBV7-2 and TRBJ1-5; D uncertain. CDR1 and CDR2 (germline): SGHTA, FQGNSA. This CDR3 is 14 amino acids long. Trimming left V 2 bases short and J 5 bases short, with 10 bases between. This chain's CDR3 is CASSLQWIDQPQHF. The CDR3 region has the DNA TGTGCCAGCAGCTTACAGTGGATAGATCAGCCCCAGCATTTT. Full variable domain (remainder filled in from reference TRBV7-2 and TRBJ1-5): GAGVSQSPSNKVTEKGKDVELRCDPISGHTALYWYRQSLGQGLEFLIYFQGNSAPDKSGLPSDRFSAERTGGSVSTLTIQRTQQEDSAVYLCASSLQWIDQPQHFGDGTRLSIL.

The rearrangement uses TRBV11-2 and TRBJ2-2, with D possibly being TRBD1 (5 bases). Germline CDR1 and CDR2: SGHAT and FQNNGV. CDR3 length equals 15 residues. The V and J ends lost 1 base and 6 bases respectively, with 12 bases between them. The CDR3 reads CASSLGAGIAGELFF. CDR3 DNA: TGTGCCAGCAGCTTAGGGGCAGGGATCGCCGGGGAGCTGTTTTTT.

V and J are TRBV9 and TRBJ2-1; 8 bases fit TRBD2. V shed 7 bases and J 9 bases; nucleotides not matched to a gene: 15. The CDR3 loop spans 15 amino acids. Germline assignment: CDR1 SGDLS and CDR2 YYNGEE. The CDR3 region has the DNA TGTGCCAGCGGGAAGGGGCCTAGCGGGTCCTTTGAGCAGTTCTTC. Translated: CASGKGPSGSFEQFF.

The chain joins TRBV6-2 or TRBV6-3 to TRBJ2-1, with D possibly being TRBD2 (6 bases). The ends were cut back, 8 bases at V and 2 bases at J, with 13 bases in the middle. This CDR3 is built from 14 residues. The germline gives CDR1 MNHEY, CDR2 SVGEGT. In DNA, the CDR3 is TGTGCCAGCTCTGTCGGGAGCGCCTACAATGAGCAGTTCTTC. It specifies CASSVGSAYNEQFF.

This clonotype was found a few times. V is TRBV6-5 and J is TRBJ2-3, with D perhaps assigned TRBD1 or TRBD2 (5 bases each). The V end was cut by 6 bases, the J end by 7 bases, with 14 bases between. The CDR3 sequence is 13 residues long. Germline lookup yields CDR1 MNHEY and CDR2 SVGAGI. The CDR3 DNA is TGTGCCAGCAGCGGGACCCTTCCTAATACGCAGTATTTT. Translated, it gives CASSGTLPNTQYF.

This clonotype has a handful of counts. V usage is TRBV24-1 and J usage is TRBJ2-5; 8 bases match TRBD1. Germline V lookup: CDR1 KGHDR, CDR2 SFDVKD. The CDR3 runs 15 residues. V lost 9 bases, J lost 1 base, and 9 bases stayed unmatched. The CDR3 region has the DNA TGTGCCACCGGTGGGATCGGACAGGGCCAAGAGACCCAGTACTTC. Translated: CATGGIGQGQETQYF.

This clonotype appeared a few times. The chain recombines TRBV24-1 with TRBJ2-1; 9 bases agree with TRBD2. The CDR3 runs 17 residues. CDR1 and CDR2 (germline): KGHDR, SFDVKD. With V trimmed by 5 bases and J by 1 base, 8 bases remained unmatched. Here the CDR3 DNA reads TGTGCCACCAGTGCCGCCCTGGCGGGAGGGTCCTACAATGAGCAGTTCTTC. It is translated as CATSAALAGGSYNEQFF.

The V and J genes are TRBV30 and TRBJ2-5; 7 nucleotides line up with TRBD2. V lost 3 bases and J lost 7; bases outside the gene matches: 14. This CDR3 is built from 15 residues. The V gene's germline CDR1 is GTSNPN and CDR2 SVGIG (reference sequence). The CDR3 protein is CAWSVGDYRLGTQYF. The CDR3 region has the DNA TGTGCCTGGAGCGTGGGGGACTACCGCCTCGGGACCCAGTACTTC.

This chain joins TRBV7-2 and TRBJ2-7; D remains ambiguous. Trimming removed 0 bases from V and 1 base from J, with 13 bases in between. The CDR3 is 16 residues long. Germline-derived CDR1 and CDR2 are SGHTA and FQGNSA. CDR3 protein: CASSLARMLGSYEQYF. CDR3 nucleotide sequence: TGTGCCAGCAGCTTAGCTCGTATGCTGGGTTCCTACGAGCAGTACTTC.

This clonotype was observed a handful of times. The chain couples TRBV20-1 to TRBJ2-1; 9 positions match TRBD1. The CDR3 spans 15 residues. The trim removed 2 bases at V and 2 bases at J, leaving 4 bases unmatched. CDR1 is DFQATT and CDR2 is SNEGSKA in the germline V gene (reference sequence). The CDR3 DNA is TGCAGTGCTAGACGGGACAGGGTTACCTACAATGAGCAGTTCTTC. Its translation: CSARRDRVTYNEQFF.

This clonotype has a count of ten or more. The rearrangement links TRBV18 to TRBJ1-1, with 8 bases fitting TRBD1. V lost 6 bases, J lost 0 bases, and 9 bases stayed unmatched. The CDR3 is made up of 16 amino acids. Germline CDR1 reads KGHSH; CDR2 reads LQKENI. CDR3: CASSPGTGLLNTEAFF. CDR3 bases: TGTGCCAGCTCGCCCGGGACAGGCCTACTGAACACTGAAGCTTTCTTT. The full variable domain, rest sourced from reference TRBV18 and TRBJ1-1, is NAGVMQNPRHLVRRRGQEARLRCSPMKGHSHVYWYRQLPEEGLKFMVYLQKENIIDESGMPKERFSAEFPKEGPSILRIQQVVRGDSAAYFCASSPGTGLLNTEAFFGQGTRLTVV.

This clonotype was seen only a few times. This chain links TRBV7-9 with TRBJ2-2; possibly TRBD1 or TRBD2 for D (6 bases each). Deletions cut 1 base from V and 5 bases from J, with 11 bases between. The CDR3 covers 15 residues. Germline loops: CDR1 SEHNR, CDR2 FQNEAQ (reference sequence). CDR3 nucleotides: TGTGCCAGCAGCTTAGGGGGGGCCGTGACCGGGGAGCTGTTTTTT. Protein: CASSLGGAVTGELFF.

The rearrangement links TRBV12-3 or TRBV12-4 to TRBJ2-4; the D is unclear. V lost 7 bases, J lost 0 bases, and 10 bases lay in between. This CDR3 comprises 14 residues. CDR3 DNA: TGTGCCAGCACGGGCATCGTAGCCAAAAACATTCAGTACTTC. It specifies CASTGIVAKNIQYF.

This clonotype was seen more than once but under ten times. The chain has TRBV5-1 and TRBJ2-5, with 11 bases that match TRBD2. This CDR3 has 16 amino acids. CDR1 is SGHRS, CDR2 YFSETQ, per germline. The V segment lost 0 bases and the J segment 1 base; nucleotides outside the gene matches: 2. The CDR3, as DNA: TGCGCCAGCAGCTTGGGGGGGACTAGCGGCCAAGAGACCCAGTACTTC. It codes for CASSLGGTSGQETQYF.

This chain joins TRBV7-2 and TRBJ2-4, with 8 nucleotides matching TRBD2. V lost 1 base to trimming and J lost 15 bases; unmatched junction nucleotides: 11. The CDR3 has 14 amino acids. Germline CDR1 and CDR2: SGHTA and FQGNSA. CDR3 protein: CASSLGTGGAVWYF. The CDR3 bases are TGTGCCAGCAGCTTAGGGACCGGGGGGGCCGTTTGGTACTTC. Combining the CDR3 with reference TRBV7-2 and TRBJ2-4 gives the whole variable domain GAGVSQSPSNKVTEKGKDVELRCDPISGHTALYWYRQSLGQGLEFLIYFQGNSAPDKSGLPSDRFSAERTGGSVSTLTIQRTQQEDSAVYLCASSLGTGGAVWYFGAGTRLSVL.

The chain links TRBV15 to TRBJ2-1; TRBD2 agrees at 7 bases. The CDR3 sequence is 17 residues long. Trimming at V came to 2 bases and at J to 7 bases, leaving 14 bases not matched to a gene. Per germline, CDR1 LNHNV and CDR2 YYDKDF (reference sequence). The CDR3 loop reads CATSRRLAAEPLNEQFF. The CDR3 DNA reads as TGTGCCACCAGCAGACGCCTAGCGGCCGAGCCCCTTAATGAGCAGTTCTTC.

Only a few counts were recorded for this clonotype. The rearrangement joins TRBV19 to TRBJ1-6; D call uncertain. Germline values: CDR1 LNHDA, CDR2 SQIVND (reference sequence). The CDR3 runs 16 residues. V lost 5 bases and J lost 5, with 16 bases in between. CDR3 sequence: CASSPAWREHNSPLHF. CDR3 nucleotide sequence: TGTGCCAGTAGTCCGGCTTGGAGGGAGCATAATTCACCCCTCCACTTT.

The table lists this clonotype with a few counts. CDR3 sequence (DNA): TGTGCCAGCAGCTCCGCGGGGGACACCGGGGAGCTGTTTTTT. Encoded protein: CASSSAGDTGELFF. V usage is TRBV7-7 and J usage is TRBJ2-2, with 7 bases fitting TRBD2. The CDR3 sequence is 14 residues long. The V and J ends lost 4 bases and 3 bases, in that order; junction bases with no gene match: 2. Looked up from germline, CDR1 is SSHAT and CDR2 is FNYEAQ (reference sequence).